These T cell receptor beta chains were read from a single sample in a study of T cells after yellow fever vaccination. In TCRdb, the 5' RACE reads were re-called with MiXCR into one record per CDR3 protein. The data contain a few hundred thousand distinct CDR3 sequences, 4.1% of them seen just once; the ten biggest clones take up 20% to 25%. Sequencing used PBMCs, obtained 5 days after the yellow fever booster vaccination. These receptors were taken from a man aged 18 to 30 who received the YFV17D yellow fever vaccine. The CDR3 runs from the conserved cysteine through the conserved F or W. D genes are given only for firm matches. A clone size is listed for some rows: how often the clone was seen (once, few, many), or a class if it is expanded.

j_gene: TRBJ1-2
abundance: few
d_gene: .
v_gene: TRBV29-1
CDR3aa: CSVPKGGPYGYTF
CDR3nt: TGCAGCGTTCCCAAGGGGGGACCTTATGGCTACACCTTC

j_gene: TRBJ1-3
abundance: many
d_gene: .
v_gene: TRBV6-5
CDR3aa: CASSPPSGNTIYF
CDR3nt: TGTGCCAGCAGTCCCCCGAGTGGAAACACCATATATTTT

j_gene: TRBJ2-3
abundance: .
d_gene: .
v_gene: TRBV15
CDR3aa: CATSRDHAVRTDTQYF
CDR3nt: TGTGCCACCAGCAGAGATCACGCCGTCCGCACAGATACGCAGTATTTT

j_gene: TRBJ2-3
abundance: .
d_gene: TRBD2
v_gene: TRBV5-1
CDR3aa: CASSLLAGAYTDTQYF
CDR3nt: TGCGCCAGCAGCTTACTAGCGGGGGCCTACACAGATACGCAGTATTTT

j_gene: TRBJ2-2
abundance: few
d_gene: TRBD1
v_gene: TRBV5-4
CDR3aa: CASSLTGQGAAGELFF
CDR3nt: TGTGCCAGCAGCTTGACGGGACAGGGGGCCGCCGGGGAGCTGTTTTTT

j_gene: TRBJ1-1
abundance: few
d_gene: .
v_gene: TRBV7-3
CDR3aa: CASSRDAGAREAFF
CDR3nt: TGTGCCAGCAGTCGCGACGCCGGGGCCCGGGAAGCTTTCTTT

j_gene: TRBJ2-5
abundance: .
d_gene: .
v_gene: TRBV5-4
CDR3aa: CASSLMGASEETQYF
CDR3nt: TGTGCCAGCAGCTTAATGGGGGCCTCGGAAGAGACCCAGTACTTC

j_gene: TRBJ1-6
abundance: .
d_gene: TRBD1
v_gene: TRBV19
CDR3aa: CASQGVTGSPLHF
CDR3nt: TGTGCCAGTCAGGGGGTGACGGGATCACCCCTCCACTTT

j_gene: TRBJ2-5
abundance: few
d_gene: .
v_gene: TRBV5-1
CDR3aa: CASSSPLARVETQYF
CDR3nt: TGCGCCAGCAGCTCCCCCCTAGCGAGGGTCGAGACCCAGTACTTC

j_gene: TRBJ1-1
abundance: .
d_gene: .
v_gene: TRBV5-1
CDR3aa: CASSLVKNTEAFF
CDR3nt: TGCGCCAGCAGCTTGGTAAAGAACACTGAAGCTTTCTTT

j_gene: TRBJ1-1
abundance: few
d_gene: .
v_gene: TRBV29-1
CDR3aa: CSVELGSGEAEAFF
CDR3nt: TGCAGCGTTGAATTGGGGTCCGGGGAGGCTGAAGCTTTCTTT

j_gene: TRBJ1-6
abundance: few
d_gene: TRBD1
v_gene: TRBV5-1
CDR3aa: CASSLWDSDNSPLHF
CDR3nt: TGCGCCAGCAGCTTGTGGGACAGCGATAATTCACCCCTCCACTTT

j_gene: TRBJ2-7
abundance: many
d_gene: .
v_gene: TRBV4-2
CDR3aa: CASSQDPGSGAYEQYF
CDR3nt: TGTGCCAGCAGCCAAGACCCCGGAAGCGGAGCCTACGAGCAGTACTTC

j_gene: TRBJ2-5
abundance: many
d_gene: TRBD2
v_gene: TRBV7-2
CDR3aa: CASGGLAGSKTQYF
CDR3nt: TGTGCCAGCGGTGGGCTAGCGGGGTCAAAGACCCAGTACTTC

j_gene: TRBJ2-7
abundance: many
d_gene: .
v_gene: TRBV4-3
CDR3aa: CASSLTRGREQYF
CDR3nt: TGCGCCAGCAGCCTAACGCGGGGCCGCGAGCAGTACTTC

j_gene: TRBJ1-5
abundance: few
d_gene: .
v_gene: TRBV21-1
CDR3aa: CASSYVTGEHSNQPQHF
CDR3nt: TGTGCCAGCAGCTACGTAACAGGGGAACATAGCAATCAGCCCCAGCATTTT

j_gene: TRBJ2-5
abundance: .
d_gene: .
v_gene: TRBV6-1
CDR3aa: CASSESPGGRIETQYF
CDR3nt: TGTGCCAGCAGTGAATCCCCCGGGGGACGGATAGAGACCCAGTACTTC

j_gene: TRBJ2-1
abundance: many
d_gene: TRBD2
v_gene: TRBV20-1
CDR3aa: CSARRGLAGGNEQFF
CDR3nt: TGCAGTGCTAGGAGGGGACTAGCGGGGGGGAATGAGCAGTTCTTC

j_gene: TRBJ1-3
abundance: .
d_gene: .
v_gene: TRBV5-1
CDR3aa: CASSLTYLSGNTIYF
CDR3nt: TGCGCCAGCAGCTTGACCTACCTCTCTGGAAACACCATATATTTT

j_gene: TRBJ1-2
abundance: .
d_gene: .
v_gene: TRBV27
CDR3aa: CASSLFSSGPTNYGYTF
CDR3nt: TGTGCCAGCAGTTTATTTTCCTCGGGGCCTACTAACTATGGCTACACCTTC

j_gene: TRBJ1-6
abundance: few
d_gene: TRBD1
v_gene: TRBV7-9
CDR3aa: CASRSGTADSALHF
CDR3nt: TGTGCCAGCAGGTCCGGGACAGCGGATTCGGCCCTCCACTTT

j_gene: TRBJ2-4
abundance: few
d_gene: .
v_gene: TRBV20-1
CDR3aa: CSARSAGALNQYF
CDR3nt: TGCAGTGCTAGATCGGCGGGGGCCCTGAACCAGTACTTC

j_gene: TRBJ1-5
abundance: .
d_gene: .
v_gene: TRBV6-6
CDR3aa: CASSYLTQNQPQHF
CDR3nt: TGTGCCAGCAGTTACCTGACACAAAATCAGCCCCAGCATTTT